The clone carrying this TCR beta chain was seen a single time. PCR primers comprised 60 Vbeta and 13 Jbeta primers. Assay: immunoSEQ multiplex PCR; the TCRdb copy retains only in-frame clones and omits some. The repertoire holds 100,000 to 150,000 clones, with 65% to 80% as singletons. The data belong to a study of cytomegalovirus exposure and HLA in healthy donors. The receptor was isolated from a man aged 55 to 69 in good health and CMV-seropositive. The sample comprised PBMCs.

CDR3 coding DNA: TGTGCCAGCAGGGGGACAGGGAAGGATGGCTACACCTTC. Translating it yields CASRGTGKDGYTF. The chain carries TRBV6-5 and TRBJ1-2; TRBD1 aligns across 9 bases. J lost 6 bases, V lost 6 bases, and 5 bases had no gene match. Germline CDR1 MNHEY, CDR2 SVGAGI. CDR3 length equals 13 residues.